This T cell receptor (beta chain) was profiled in a study of CD8 T cells in ankylosing spondylitis. This clonotype has ten or more counts. Its cognate antigen is unknown. Researchers built TCR beta libraries using quantitative 5'-RACE with molecular barcodes. TCRdb independently ran MiXCR on the 5' RACE reads; one entry per CDR3 protein. The sample contains around 890,000 distinct CDR3 sequences, 12% of which appear only once. The CDR3 sequence is 14 residues long. With 1 base clipped from V and 9 bases from J, the junction kept 7 bases outside the gene matches. Study outcomes and limitations: Made up of about eight highly homologous variants, a TCR beta motif appeared characteristic of ankylosing spondylitis blood. As reported, disease-linked clones showed significant enrichment in matched ankylosing spondylitis synovial fluid. Peripheral blood samples showed relatively rare disease-linked clones, and these clones were CD8+. A subset of motif variants has previously been described in the synovial fluid and blood of reactive arthritis.

The sequencing input was blood, either unsorted or a sorted T cell fraction (not recorded which). The receptor comes from a male donor with ankylosing spondylitis. J is TRBJ2-7 and V is TRBV12-3 or TRBV12-4, with 9 bases aligning to TRBD2. The CDR3 spells CASSLGGRAKGQYF. The CDR3 bases are TGTGCCAGCAGTTTAGGCGGGAGGGCCAAAGGGCAGTACTTC.